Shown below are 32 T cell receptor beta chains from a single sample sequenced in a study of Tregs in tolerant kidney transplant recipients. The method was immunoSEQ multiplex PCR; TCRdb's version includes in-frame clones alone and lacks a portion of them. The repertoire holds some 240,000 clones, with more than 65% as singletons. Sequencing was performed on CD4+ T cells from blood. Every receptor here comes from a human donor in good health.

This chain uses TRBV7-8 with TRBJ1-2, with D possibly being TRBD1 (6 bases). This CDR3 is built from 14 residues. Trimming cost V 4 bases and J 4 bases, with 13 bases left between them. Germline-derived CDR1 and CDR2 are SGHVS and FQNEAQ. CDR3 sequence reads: CASSYDRIPYGYTF. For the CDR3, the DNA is TGTGCCAGCAGCTACGACAGGATTCCCTATGGCTACACCTTC.

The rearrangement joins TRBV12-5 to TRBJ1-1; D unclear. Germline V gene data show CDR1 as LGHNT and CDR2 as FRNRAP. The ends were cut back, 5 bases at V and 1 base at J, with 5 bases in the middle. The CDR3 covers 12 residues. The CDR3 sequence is CASGVQNTEAFF. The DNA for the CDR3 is TGTGCTAGTGGTGTCCAGAACACTGAAGCTTTCTTT.

For the CDR3, the DNA is TGCGCCAGCAGTATCGGCGGGCCGACAGATACGCAGTATTTT. Its translation: CASSIGGPTDTQYF. The chain couples TRBV10-1 to TRBJ2-3; D might be TRBD2 (5 bases). Germline CDR1 reads WNHNN; CDR2 reads SYGVQD (reference sequence). Trimming took 5 bases from V and 3 from J, leaving 12 bases between them. CDR3 length equals 14 residues.

The CDR3 region has the DNA TGTGCCAGTAGTATGCAGGGTCTAATGGGGCAGTTCTTC. Its translation: CASSMQGLMGQFF. The J gene is TRBJ2-1, the V gene TRBV19; D possibly corresponds to TRBD1 (5 bases). The CDR3 loop spans 13 amino acids. V shed 3 bases and J shed 12 bases, with 15 bases lying between them. The germline CDR1 and CDR2 sequences are LNHDA and SQIVND (reference sequence). Filled out from reference TRBV19 and TRBJ2-1, the complete variable domain reads DGGITQSPKYLFRKEGQNVTLSCEQNLNHDAMYWYRQDPGQGLRLIYYSQIVNDFQKGDIAEGYSVSREKKESFPLTVTSAQKNPTAFYLCASSMQGLMGQFFGPGTRLTVL.

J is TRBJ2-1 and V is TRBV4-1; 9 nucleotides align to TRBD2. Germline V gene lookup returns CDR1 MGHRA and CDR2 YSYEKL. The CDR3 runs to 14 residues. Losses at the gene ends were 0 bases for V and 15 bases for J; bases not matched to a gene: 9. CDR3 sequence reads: CASSQDIGTSRPFF. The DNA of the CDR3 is TGCGCCAGCAGCCAAGATATCGGGACTAGCCGTCCGTTCTTC.

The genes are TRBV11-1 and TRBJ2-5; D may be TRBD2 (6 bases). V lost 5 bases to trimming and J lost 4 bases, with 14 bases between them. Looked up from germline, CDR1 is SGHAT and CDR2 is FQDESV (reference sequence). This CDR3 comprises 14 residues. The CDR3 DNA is TGTGCCAGCAGCCAGACTAGGGGAGGAGAGACCCAGTACTTC. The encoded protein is CASSQTRGGETQYF.

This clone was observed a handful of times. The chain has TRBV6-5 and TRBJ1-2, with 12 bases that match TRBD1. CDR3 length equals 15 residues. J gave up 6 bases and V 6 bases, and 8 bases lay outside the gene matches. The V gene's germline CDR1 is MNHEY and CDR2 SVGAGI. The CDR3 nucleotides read TGTGCCAGCAGCGGCCGGGACAGGGGGCAACATGGCTACACCTTC. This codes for CASSGRDRGQHGYTF.

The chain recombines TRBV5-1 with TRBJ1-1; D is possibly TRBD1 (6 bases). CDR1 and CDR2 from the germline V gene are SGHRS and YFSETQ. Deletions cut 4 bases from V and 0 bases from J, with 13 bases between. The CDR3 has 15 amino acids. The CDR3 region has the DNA TGCGCCAGCAGCCGGGGAGACAGGTTGAACACTGAAGCTTTCTTT. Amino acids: CASSRGDRLNTEAFF.

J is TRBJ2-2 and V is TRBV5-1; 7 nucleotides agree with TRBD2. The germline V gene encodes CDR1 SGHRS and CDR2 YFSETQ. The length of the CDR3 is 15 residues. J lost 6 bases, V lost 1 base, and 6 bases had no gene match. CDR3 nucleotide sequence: TGCGCCAGCAGCTTGTATCCAGGGAGGGCCGGGGAGCTGTTTTTT. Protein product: CASSLYPGRAGELFF. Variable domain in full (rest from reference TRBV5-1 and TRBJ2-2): KAGVTQTPRYLIKTRGQQVTLSCSPISGHRSVSWYQQTPGQGLQFLFEYFSETQRNKGNFPGRFSGRQFSNSRSEMNVSTLELGDSALYLCASSLYPGRAGELFFGEGSRLTVL.

DNA of the CDR3: TGTGCCAGCAGGGGGGGGACGGCGATAGAGACCCAGTACTTC. It translates to CASRGGTAIETQYF. This chain connects TRBV11-2 to TRBJ2-5; 7 bases map to TRBD2. The CDR3 runs to 14 residues. V was pared by 6 bases and J by 4 bases, with 8 bases of the junction left unmatched. CDR1 is SGHAT, CDR2 FQNNGV, per germline.

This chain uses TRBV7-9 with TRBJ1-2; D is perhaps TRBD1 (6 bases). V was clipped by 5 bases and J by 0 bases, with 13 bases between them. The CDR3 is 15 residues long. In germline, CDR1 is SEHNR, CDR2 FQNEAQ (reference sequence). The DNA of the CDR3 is TGTGCCAGCAGCGCGGGACACCTAGCTAACTATGGCTACACCTTC. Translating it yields CASSAGHLANYGYTF.

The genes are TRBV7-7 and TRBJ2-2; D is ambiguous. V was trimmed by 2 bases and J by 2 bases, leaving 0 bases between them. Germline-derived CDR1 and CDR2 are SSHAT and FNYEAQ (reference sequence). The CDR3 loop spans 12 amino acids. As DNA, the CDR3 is TGTGCCAGCAGCTTAAACACCGGGGAGCTGTTTTTT. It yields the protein CASSLNTGELFF.

Here the CDR3 DNA reads TGTGCCAGCAGTTACTCTTGGGGAACCTATAATTCACCCCTCCACTTT. Its protein product is CASSYSWGTYNSPLHF. The genes are TRBV6-5 and TRBJ1-6; D ambiguous. This CDR3 spans 16 amino acids. The V gene lost 0 bases and the J gene lost 2 bases, with 8 bases spanning the gap. CDR1 and CDR2 (germline): MNHEY, SVGAGI.

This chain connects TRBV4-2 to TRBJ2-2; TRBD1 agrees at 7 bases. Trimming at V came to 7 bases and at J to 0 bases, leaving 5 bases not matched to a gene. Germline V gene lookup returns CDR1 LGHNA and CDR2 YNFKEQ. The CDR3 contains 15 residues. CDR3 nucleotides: TGTGCCAGCACCTCGGGACAGCCGAACACCGGGGAGCTGTTTTTT. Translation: CASTSGQPNTGELFF.

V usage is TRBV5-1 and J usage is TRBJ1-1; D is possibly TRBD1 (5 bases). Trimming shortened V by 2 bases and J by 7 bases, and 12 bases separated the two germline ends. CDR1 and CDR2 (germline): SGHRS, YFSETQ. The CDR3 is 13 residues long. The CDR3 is CASSFDSTNEAFF. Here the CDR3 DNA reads TGCGCCAGCAGCTTCGACAGTACCAATGAAGCTTTCTTT.

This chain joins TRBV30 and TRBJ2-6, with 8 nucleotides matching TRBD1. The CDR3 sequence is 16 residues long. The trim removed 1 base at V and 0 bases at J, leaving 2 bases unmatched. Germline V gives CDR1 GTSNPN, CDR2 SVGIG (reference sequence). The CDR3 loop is CAWSDQGASGANVLTF. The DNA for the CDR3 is TGTGCCTGGAGTGACCAGGGGGCCTCTGGGGCCAACGTCCTGACTTTC.

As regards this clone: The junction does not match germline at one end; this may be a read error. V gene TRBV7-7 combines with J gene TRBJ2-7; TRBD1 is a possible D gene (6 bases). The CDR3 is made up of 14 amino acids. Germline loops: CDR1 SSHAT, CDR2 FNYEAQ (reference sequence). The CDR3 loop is CASSLVQGAYEQYF. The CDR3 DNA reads TGTGCTAGCAGCTTAGTACAGGGTGCCTACGAGCAGTACTTC.

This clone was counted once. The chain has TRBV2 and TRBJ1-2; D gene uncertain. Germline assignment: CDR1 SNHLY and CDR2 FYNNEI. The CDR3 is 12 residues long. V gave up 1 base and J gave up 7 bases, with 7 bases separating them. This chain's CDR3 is CASSEEGIGYTF. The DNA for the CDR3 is TGTGCCAGCAGTGAAGAAGGAATTGGCTACACCTTC.

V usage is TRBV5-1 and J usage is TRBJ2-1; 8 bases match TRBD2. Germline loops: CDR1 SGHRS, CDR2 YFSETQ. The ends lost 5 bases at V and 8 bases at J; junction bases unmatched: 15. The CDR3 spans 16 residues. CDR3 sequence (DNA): TGCGCCAGCAGTCCACCACTAGCGGAGGGGTCGGATGAGCAGTTCTTC. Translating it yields CASSPPLAEGSDEQFF.

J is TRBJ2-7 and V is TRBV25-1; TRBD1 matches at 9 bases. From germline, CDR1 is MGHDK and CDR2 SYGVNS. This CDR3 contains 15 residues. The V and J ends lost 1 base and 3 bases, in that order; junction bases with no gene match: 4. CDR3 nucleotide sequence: TGTGCCAGCAGTGAATCGGGGACAGGGCACTACGAGCAGTACTTC. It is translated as CASSESGTGHYEQYF.

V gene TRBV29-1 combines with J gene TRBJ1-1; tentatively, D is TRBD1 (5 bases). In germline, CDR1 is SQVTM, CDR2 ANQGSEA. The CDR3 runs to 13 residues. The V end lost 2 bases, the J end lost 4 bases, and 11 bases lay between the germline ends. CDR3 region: CSVEQGEGTEAFF. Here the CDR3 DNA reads TGCAGCGTTGAACAAGGGGAGGGCACTGAAGCTTTCTTT.

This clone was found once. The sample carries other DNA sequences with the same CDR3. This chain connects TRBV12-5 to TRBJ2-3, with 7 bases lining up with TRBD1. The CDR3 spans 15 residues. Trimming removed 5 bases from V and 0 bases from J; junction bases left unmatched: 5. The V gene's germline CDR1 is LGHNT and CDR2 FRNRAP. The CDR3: CASGQGGTSTDTQYF. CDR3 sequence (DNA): TGTGCTAGTGGTCAAGGGGGCACTAGCACAGATACGCAGTATTTT.

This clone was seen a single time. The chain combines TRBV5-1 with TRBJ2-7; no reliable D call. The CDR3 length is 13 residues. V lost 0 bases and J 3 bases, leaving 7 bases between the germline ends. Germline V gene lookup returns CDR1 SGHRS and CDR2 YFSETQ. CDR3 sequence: CASSLAGLYEQYF. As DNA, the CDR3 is TGCGCCAGCAGCTTGGCCGGTCTCTACGAGCAGTACTTC.

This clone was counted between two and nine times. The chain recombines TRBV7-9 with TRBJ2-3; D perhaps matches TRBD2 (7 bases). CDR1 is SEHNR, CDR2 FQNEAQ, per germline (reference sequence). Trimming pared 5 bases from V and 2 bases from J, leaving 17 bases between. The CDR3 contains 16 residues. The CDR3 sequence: CASSVEGGRSTDTQYF. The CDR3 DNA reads TGTGCCAGCAGCGTGGAGGGGGGGCGGTCCACAGATACGCAGTATTTT.

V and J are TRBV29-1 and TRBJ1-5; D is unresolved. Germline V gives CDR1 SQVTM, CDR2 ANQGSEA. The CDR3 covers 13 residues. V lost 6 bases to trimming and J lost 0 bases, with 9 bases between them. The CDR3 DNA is TGCAGCGTCCGGGAGAATAGCAATCAGCCCCAGCATTTT. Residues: CSVRENSNQPQHF.

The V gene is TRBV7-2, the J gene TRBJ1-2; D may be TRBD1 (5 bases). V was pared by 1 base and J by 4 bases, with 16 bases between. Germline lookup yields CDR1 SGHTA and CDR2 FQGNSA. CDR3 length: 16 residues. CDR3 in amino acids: CASSLDSRGPRYGYTF. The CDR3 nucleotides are TGTGCCAGCAGCTTAGATTCGCGGGGACCCCGCTATGGCTACACCTTC.

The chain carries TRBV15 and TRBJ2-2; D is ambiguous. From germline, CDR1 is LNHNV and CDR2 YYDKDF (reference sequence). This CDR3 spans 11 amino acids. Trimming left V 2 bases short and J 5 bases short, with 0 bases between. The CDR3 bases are TGTGCCACCAGCAGAACCGGGGAGCTGTTTTTT. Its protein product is CATSRTGELFF.

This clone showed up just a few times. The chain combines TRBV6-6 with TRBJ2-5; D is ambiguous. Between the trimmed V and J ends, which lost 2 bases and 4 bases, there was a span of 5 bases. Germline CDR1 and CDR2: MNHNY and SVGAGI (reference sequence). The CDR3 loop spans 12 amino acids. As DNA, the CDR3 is TGTGCCAGCAGTTACCTTAGAGAGACCCAGTACTTC. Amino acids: CASSYLRETQYF.

CDR3 region: CASSQQEGYYEQYF. The CDR3 bases are TGTGCCAGCAGCCAGCAGGAGGGGTATTACGAGCAGTACTTC. The rearrangement links TRBV7-9 to TRBJ2-7, with TRBD2 as a possible D gene (6 bases). CDR3 length: 14 amino acids. Germline CDR1 and CDR2: SEHNR and FQNEAQ (reference sequence). Trimming cost V 5 bases and J 4 bases, with 15 bases left between them.

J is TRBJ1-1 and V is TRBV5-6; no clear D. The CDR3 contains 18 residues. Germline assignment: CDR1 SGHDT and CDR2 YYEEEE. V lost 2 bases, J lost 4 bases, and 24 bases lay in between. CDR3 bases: TGTGCCAGCAGCTTATGGCAAGGCCCCACTCCACCTCTCACTGAAGCTTTCTTT. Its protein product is CASSLWQGPTPPLTEAFF.

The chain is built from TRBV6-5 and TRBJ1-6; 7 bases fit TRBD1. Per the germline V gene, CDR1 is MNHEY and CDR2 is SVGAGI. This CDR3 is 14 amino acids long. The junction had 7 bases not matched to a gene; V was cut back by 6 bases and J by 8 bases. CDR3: CASSRQGVDSPLHF. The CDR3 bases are TGTGCCAGCAGCCGACAGGGAGTAGATTCACCCCTCCACTTT.

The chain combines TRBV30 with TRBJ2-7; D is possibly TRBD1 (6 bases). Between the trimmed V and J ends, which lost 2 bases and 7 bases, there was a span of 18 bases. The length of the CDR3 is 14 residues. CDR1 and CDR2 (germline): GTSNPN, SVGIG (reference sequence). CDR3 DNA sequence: TGTGCCTGGAGTCGGCAGGGGATCTCTAGGGAGCAGTACTTC. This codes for CAWSRQGISREQYF.